This T cell receptor beta chain was recovered during a study of blood T cell repertoires in COVID-19. This CDR3 region has 14 residues. V gave up 7 bases and J gave up 7 bases; unmatched junction bases: 11. From germline, CDR1 is MDHEN and CDR2 SYDVKM. The data were produced by immunoSEQ multiplex PCR, yet TCRdb's version contains in-frame clones alone and is incomplete. The sample has about 310,000 clones; around 87% are singletons. This rearrangement joins TRBV28 to TRBJ2-5; TRBD2 aligns across 8 bases. The sequenced sample was peripheral blood. This sequence originates from a woman aged 45-60 years who had recovered from COVID-19. This CDR3 reads CASTRETSDGTQYF. Written as DNA, the CDR3 is TGTGCCAGCACCAGAGAGACTAGCGATGGGACCCAGTACTTC. Full variable domain (outside the CDR3, taken from reference TRBV28 and TRBJ2-5): DVKVTQSSRYLVKRTGEKVFLECVQDMDHENMFWYRQDPGLGLRLIYFSYDVKMKEKGDIPEGYSVSREKKERFSLILESASTNQTSMYLCASTRETSDGTQYFGPGTRLLVL.